These 4 T cell receptor beta chains came from one sample sequenced in a study of T cell repertoires in cytomegalovirus infection. No antigen has been assigned to these receptors. One entry per CDR3 protein results from TCRdb running MiXCR on the reads. Altogether around 430,000 distinct CDR3 sequences are present, roughly 42% being singletons, with the ten largest covering roughly two fifths. Sequences were derived from cultured PBMCs, sampled from culture after CMV antigen stimulation. Receptors were obtained from a human donor in good health (CMV status not recorded). Some clones in this sample may be carry-over from other donors' samples.

The V gene is TRBV19, the J gene TRBJ1-1; no reliable D call. CDR3 length: 14 residues. Germline assignment: CDR1 LNHDA and CDR2 SQIVND (reference sequence). Trimming left V 7 bases short and J 1 base short, with 13 bases between. CDR3 DNA sequence: TGTGCCAGTACCTCACCCGGCAGGAACACTGAAGCTTTCTTT. Its protein is CASTSPGRNTEAFF.

This chain uses TRBV6-8 with TRBJ2-3; D is unresolved. The CDR3 is 14 residues long. The ends were cut back, 6 bases at V and 2 bases at J, with 12 bases in the middle. The V gene's germline CDR1 is MNHGY and CDR2 SAAAGT. CDR3 in DNA: TGTGCCAGCAGCCCCCCGACCCCCACAGATACGCAGTATTTT. Translated, it gives CASSPPTPTDTQYF.

The chain uses TRBV4-1 and TRBJ2-7; 7 nucleotides line up with TRBD2. This CDR3 contains 13 residues. J gave up 6 bases and V 1 base, and 3 bases lay outside the gene matches. Per germline, CDR1 MGHRA and CDR2 YSYEKL. This chain's CDR3 is CASSQAPGGEQYF. As DNA, the CDR3 is TGCGCCAGCAGCCAAGCCCCGGGGGGCGAGCAGTACTTC.

The rearrangement links TRBV12-3 or TRBV12-4 to TRBJ1-1; D is uncertain. This CDR3 spans 13 amino acids. Trimming pared 7 bases from V and 3 bases from J, leaving 12 bases between. This chain's CDR3 is CASTRLGDTEAFF. CDR3 sequence (DNA): TGTGCCAGCACCCGACTCGGCGACACTGAAGCTTTCTTT.